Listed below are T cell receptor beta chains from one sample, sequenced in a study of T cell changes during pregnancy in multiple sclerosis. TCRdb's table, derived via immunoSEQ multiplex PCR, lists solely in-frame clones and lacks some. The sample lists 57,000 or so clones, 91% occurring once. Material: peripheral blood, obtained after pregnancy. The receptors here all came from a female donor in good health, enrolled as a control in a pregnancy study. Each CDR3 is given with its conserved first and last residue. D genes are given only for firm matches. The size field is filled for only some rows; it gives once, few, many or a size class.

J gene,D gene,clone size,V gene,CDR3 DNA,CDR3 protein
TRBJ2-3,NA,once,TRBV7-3,TGTGCCAGCTCCAGGGGGGTCACAGATACGCAGTATTTT,CASSRGVTDTQYF
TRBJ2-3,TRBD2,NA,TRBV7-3,TGTGCCAGCAGTCTAGCGGGGGGGCCTACAGATACGCAGTATTTT,CASSLAGGPTDTQYF
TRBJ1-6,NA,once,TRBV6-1,TGTGCCAGCACTTTAGAGGCGGTTGGTTCACCCCTCCACTTT,CASTLEAVGSPLHF
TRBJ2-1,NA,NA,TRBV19,TGTGCCAGTAGTAGGCGGGCCATGGGGGCCAATGAGCAGTTCTTC,CASSRRAMGANEQFF
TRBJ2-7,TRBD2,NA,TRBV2,TGTGCCAGCAGTGATAGCGGGGGGGCCTACGAGCAGTACTTC,CASSDSGGAYEQYF
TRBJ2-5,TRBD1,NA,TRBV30,TGTGCCTGGAGTGTACTAGGGACAGAACAAGAGACCCAGTACTTC,CAWSVLGTEQETQYF
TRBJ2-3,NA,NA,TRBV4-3,TGCGCCAGCAGCCAAGATCGTTCCAGAGGCGCAGATACGCAGTATTTT,CASSQDRSRGADTQYF
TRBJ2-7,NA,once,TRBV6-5,TGTGCCAGCAGTAGTCGGGCCTACGAGCAGTACTTC,CASSSRAYEQYF
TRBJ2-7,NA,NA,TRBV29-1,TGCAGCGTTGTAGACCCTTCCTACGAGCAGTACTTC,CSVVDPSYEQYF
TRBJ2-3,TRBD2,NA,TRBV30,TGTGCCTCCAAAAGGCGGGGAGGGGATACGCAGTATTTT,CASKRRGGDTQYF
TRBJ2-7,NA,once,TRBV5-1,TGCGCCAGCAGCTCGGCAGGGGCTGACTACGAGCAGTACTTC,CASSSAGADYEQYF
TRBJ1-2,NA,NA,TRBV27,TGTGCCAGCAGAGGACAGCCATATGGCTACACCTTC,CASRGQPYGYTF
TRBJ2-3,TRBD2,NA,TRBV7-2,TGTGCCAGCAGGCCACCGGGACTAGCGTACACAGATACGCAGTATTTT,CASRPPGLAYTDTQYF
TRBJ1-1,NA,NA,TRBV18,TGTGCCAGCTCATTTGTGGGCGCTGAAGCTTTCTTT,CASSFVGAEAFF
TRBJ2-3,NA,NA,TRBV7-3,TGTGCCAGCGGTGGACTCAGACCTAGCACAGATACGCAGTATTTT,CASGGLRPSTDTQYF
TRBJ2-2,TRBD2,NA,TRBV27,TGTGCCAGCAGCCGGAATAGCGGGGAGGCCGGGGAGCTGTTTTTT,CASSRNSGEAGELFF
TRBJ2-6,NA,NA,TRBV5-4,TGTGCCAGCAGCTTGGCCATGGGCTCCGGGGCCAACGTCCTGACTTTC,CASSLAMGSGANVLTF
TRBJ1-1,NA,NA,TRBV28,TGTGCCAGCAGTTTTTCCCCAGGGTTTATGAACACTGAAGCTTTCTTT,CASSFSPGFMNTEAFF
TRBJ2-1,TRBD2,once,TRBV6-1,TGTGCCAGCAGTGAAGTAGCGGGAGGGCTCTACAATGAGCAGTTCTTC,CASSEVAGGLYNEQFF
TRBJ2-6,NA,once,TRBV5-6,TGTGCCAGCAGCACCGGGGGTGGCGGGGCCAACGTCCTGACTTTC,CASSTGGGGANVLTF
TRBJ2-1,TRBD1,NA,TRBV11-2,TGTGCCAGCAGCTCAACAGGGGTCTCCTACAATGAGCAGTTCTTC,CASSSTGVSYNEQFF
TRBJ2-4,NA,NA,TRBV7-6,TGTGCCAGCAGCTCCCGGTTGGAGGACATTCAGTACTTC,CASSSRLEDIQYF
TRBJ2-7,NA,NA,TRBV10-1,TGCGCCAGCAGTGAGTCGTTCCTGGCCGCCCCCCCCTACGAGCAGTACTTC,CASSESFLAAPPYEQYF
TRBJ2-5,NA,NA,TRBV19,TGTGCCAGTAGTTCGGGGTTAGCGGTCCAAGAGACCCAGTACTTC,CASSSGLAVQETQYF
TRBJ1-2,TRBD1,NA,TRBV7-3,TGTGCCAGCAGCTTAGGACAGGAGAAGGGCTATGGCTACACCTTC,CASSLGQEKGYGYTF
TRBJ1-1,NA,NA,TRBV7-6,TGTGCCAGCAGCGATCGGGAGGGGGTGGGCACTGAAGCTTTCTTT,CASSDREGVGTEAFF
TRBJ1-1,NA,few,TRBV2,TGTGCCAGCAGTGTCATCGAGAGGAACACTGAAGCTTTCTTT,CASSVIERNTEAFF
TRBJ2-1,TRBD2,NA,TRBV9,TGTGCCAGCAGCGTAGAAGGCGGGAGCCTCTACAATGAGCAGTTCTTC,CASSVEGGSLYNEQFF
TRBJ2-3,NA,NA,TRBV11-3,TGTGCCAGCAGCTTAGTCAGGAGCACAGATACGCAGTATTTT,CASSLVRSTDTQYF
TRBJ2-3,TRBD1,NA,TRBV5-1,TGCGCCAGCAGCTTGAGTCAGGGGGCGAGGGATACGCAGTATTTT,CASSLSQGARDTQYF
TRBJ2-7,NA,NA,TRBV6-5,TGTGCCAGCAGTTACAGTTGGACTCCCGGCTACGAGCAGTACTTC,CASSYSWTPGYEQYF
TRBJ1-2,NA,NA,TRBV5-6,TGTGCCAGCAGCTTGGTGTCCAGTGCTGCTAACTATGGCTACACCTTC,CASSLVSSAANYGYTF
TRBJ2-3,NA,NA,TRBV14,TGTGCCAGCAGCCAGAGCGAAGATACGCAGTATTTT,CASSQSEDTQYF
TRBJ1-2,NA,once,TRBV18,TGTGCCAGCTCACCAGGGGACATGCTTAACTATGGCTACACCTTC,CASSPGDMLNYGYTF
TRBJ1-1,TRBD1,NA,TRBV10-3,TGTGCCATCAGGAGGGACAGGATGATGAACACTGAAGCTTTCTTT,CAIRRDRMMNTEAFF
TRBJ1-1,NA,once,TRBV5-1,TGCGCCAGCAGCCCCCAGGGTCGAACTGAAGCTTTCTTT,CASSPQGRTEAFF
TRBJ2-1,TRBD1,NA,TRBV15,TGTGCCACCAGCAGAGGGACAGGGGGGAATGAGCAGTTCTTC,CATSRGTGGNEQFF
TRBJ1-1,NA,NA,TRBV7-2,TGTGCCAGCAGCTTACAGGGATACACTGAAGCTTTCTTT,CASSLQGYTEAFF
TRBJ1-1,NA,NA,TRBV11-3,TGTGCCAGCAGCTTCACGAGGAACACTGAAGCTTTCTTT,CASSFTRNTEAFF